Following are 15 T cell receptor beta chains from one sample sequenced in a study of T cells in Graves' hyperthyroidism and ophthalmopathy. Amplified TCR beta CDR3 regions came from RNA transcripts. Researchers ran a first-round RT-PCR on the TCR CDR3 using the HTBI primer set. One entry per CDR3 protein, called by TCRdb with MiXCR from the multiplex PCR reads. Altogether hundreds of thousands of distinct CDR3 sequences are present, 14% being singletons, with the ten largest covering more than 8.5%. The sequenced material came from blood. The receptors originated from a woman aged 18-30 years with Graves' hyperthyroidism.

This clonotype was detected many times. The junction departs from germline at one end; a sequencing error may be responsible. The DNA of the CDR3 is TGTGTCAGCAGCGCGGCCTGGGGTACGCAGTATTTT. Its translation: CVSSAAWGTQYF. The chain joins TRBV11-2 to TRBJ2-3; D gene ambiguous. Germline V gene lookup returns CDR1 SGHAT and CDR2 FQNNGV. The CDR3 spans 12 residues.

The chain links TRBV6-5 to TRBJ1-2; D is uncertain. The CDR3 extends over 14 amino acids. The V end lost 3 bases, the J end lost 4 bases, and 12 bases lay between the germline ends. Germline-derived CDR1 and CDR2 are MNHEY and SVGAGI. The CDR3 loop is CASSYVARGYGYTF. The DNA for the CDR3 is TGTGCCAGCAGTTATGTCGCCCGAGGCTATGGCTACACCTTC.

This chain uses TRBV4-3 with TRBJ1-1, with D possibly TRBD1 on 6 matching bases. The CDR3 contains 13 residues. The V gene's germline CDR1 is LGHNA and CDR2 YSLEER. Trimming shortened V by 1 base and J by 8 bases, and 11 bases separated the two germline ends. In DNA, the CDR3 is TGCGCCAGCAGCCAAGTGGGGGGCAGCGAAGCTTTCTTT. Its protein is CASSQVGGSEAFF.

This clonotype was found many times. This sequence joins TRBV6-1 and TRBJ2-7; TRBD1 matches 12 bases. This CDR3 has 15 amino acids. Germline CDR1 MNHNS, CDR2 SASEGT. With 6 bases clipped from V and 5 bases from J, the junction kept 8 bases outside the gene matches. The CDR3 sequence is CASRYPGQGAHEQYF. Written as DNA, the CDR3 is TGTGCCAGCAGATATCCGGGACAGGGGGCCCACGAGCAGTACTTC.

CDR3 protein: CASRTGDTEAFF. CDR3 sequence (DNA): TGCGCCAGCAGGACAGGGGACACTGAAGCTTTCTTT. This rearrangement joins TRBV10-2 to TRBJ1-1; 8 nucleotides agree with TRBD1. Per germline, CDR1 WSHSY and CDR2 SAAADI. Trimming at V came to 6 bases and at J to 3 bases, leaving 0 bases not matched to a gene. This CDR3 region has 12 residues.

This clonotype was detected ten times or more. The chain couples TRBV4-1 to TRBJ1-1; unclear D gene. V was clipped by 1 base and J by 1 base, with 13 bases between them. The CDR3 sequence is 16 residues long. Germline CDR1 reads MGHRA; CDR2 reads YSYEKL. CDR3 DNA: TGCGCCAGCAGCCAAGTCCCGGCTGCGGAGAACACTGAAGCTTTCTTT. Translation: CASSQVPAAENTEAFF.

This sequence joins TRBV15 and TRBJ2-3, with 7 bases that match TRBD2. Germline values: CDR1 LNHNV, CDR2 YYDKDF (reference sequence). After removal of 0 bases from V and 5 bases from J, the junction contained 8 bases not matched to a gene. There are 16 residues in the CDR3. The chain's CDR3 is CATSRDRTGGRDTQYF. The CDR3 nucleotides are TGTGCCACCAGCAGAGATAGAACGGGAGGCAGAGATACGCAGTATTTT.

The V call is TRBV5-1, the J call TRBJ1-1; 8 bases map to TRBD1. Trimming took 0 bases from V and 10 from J; bases not matched to a gene: 5. Germline lookup yields CDR1 SGHRS and CDR2 YFSETQ. The CDR3 is 13 amino acids. This CDR3 is CASSLGTGFGAFF. The DNA for the CDR3 is TGCGCCAGCAGCTTGGGGACAGGGTTTGGAGCTTTCTTT.

There are a few counts of this clonotype. The V and J genes are TRBV19 and TRBJ2-2; a weak D match, TRBD2 (5 bases). V was cut by 7 bases and J by 1 base, with 13 bases left in between. Per the germline V gene, CDR1 is LNHDA and CDR2 is SQIVND (reference sequence). The CDR3 extends over 15 amino acids. In DNA, the CDR3 is TGTGCCAGTAAGGAGGAGATCTTGAACACCGGGGAGCTGTTTTTT. This gives the protein CASKEEILNTGELFF.

This clonotype was seen at least ten times. The chain joins TRBV30 to TRBJ2-7; 7 bases line up with TRBD1. The V gene end was trimmed by 2 bases and the J gene end by 3 bases; junction bases not matched to a gene: 1. The CDR3 is made up of 12 amino acids. The germline CDR1 and CDR2 sequences are GTSNPN and SVGIG (reference sequence). CDR3 coding DNA: TGTGCCTGGAGTACAGGGGACTACGAGCAGTACTTC. Protein sequence: CAWSTGDYEQYF. Drawing the rest from reference TRBV30 and TRBJ2-7, the complete variable domain is SQTIHQWPATLVQPVGSPLSLECTVEGTSNPNLYWYRQAAGRGLQLLFYSVGIGQISSEVPQNLSASRPQDRQFILSSKKLLLSDSGFYLCAWSTGDYEQYFGPGTRLTVT.

In this sample, this clonotype turned up many times. This chain uses TRBV7-2 with TRBJ2-1; D perhaps matches TRBD2 (6 bases). The germline CDR1 and CDR2 sequences are SGHTA and FQGNSA. With 5 bases removed from V and 8 bases from J, the gap between germline ends came to 28 bases. The CDR3 is 18 residues long. In DNA form, the CDR3 reads TGTGCCAGCAGCCCCCCTTATCCGGTGAACTGGGGGGTTGATGAGCAGTTCTTC. Protein sequence: CASSPPYPVNWGVDEQFF.

This clonotype was seen at least ten times. The V and J genes are TRBV9 and TRBJ2-1; D is unresolved. V was trimmed by 0 bases and J by 0 bases, leaving 7 bases between them. Germline V gene lookup returns CDR1 SGDLS and CDR2 YYNGEE. The CDR3 is 15 amino acids. The CDR3 reads CASSVATSSYNEQFF. CDR3 DNA sequence: TGTGCCAGCAGCGTAGCGACAAGCTCCTACAATGAGCAGTTCTTC. The whole variable domain, filled in from reference TRBV9 and TRBJ2-1, reads DSGVTQTPKHLITATGQRVTLRCSPRSGDLSVYWYQQSLDQGLQFLIQYYNGEERAKGNILERFSAQQFPDLHSELNLSSLELGDSALYFCASSVATSSYNEQFFGPGTRLTVL.

This clonotype was counted only a few times. This chain connects TRBV28 to TRBJ2-1; either TRBD1 or TRBD2 may supply D (5 bases each). The V and J ends lost 10 bases and 2 bases respectively, with 21 bases between them. The CDR3 is 16 amino acids. Germline assignment: CDR1 MDHEN and CDR2 SYDVKM. CDR3 region: CATNGPGTQAYNEQFF. In DNA form, the CDR3 reads TGTGCCACAAATGGACCAGGGACCCAAGCCTACAATGAGCAGTTCTTC.

The chain employs TRBV7-2 and TRBJ2-7; D is possibly TRBD1 or TRBD2 (5 bases each). From germline, CDR1 is SGHTA and CDR2 FQGNSA. Trimming took off 5 bases at V and 0 bases at J, with 26 bases between the two ends. This CDR3 is 19 amino acids long. This CDR3 reads CASSPFRDAFAHNSYEQYF. In DNA form, the CDR3 reads TGTGCCAGCAGCCCCTTTAGGGACGCCTTCGCCCATAACTCCTACGAGCAGTACTTC.

This sequence joins TRBV19 and TRBJ2-2, with D maybe TRBD2 (7 bases). CDR3 length: 18 residues. V was pared by 6 bases and J by 4 bases, with 24 bases between. Germline loops: CDR1 LNHDA, CDR2 SQIVND (reference sequence). The CDR3 DNA follows: TGTGCCAGTAGCCCCCGGGGGAGGGGGGGAGCCCGCACCGGGGAGCTGTTTTTT. The encoded protein is CASSPRGRGGARTGELFF.